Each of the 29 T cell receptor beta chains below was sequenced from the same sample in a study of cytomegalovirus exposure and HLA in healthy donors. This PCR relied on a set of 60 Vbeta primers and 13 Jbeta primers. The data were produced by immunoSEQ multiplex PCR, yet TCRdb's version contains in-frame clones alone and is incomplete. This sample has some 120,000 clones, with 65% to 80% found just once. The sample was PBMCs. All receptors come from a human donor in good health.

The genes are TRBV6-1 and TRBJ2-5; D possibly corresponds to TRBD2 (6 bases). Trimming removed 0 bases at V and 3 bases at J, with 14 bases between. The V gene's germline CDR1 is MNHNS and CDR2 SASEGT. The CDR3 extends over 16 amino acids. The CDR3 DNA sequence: TGTGCCAGCAGTGAAGCGCGAGGGGCGGGAAAAGAGACCCAGTACTTC. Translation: CASSEARGAGKETQYF.

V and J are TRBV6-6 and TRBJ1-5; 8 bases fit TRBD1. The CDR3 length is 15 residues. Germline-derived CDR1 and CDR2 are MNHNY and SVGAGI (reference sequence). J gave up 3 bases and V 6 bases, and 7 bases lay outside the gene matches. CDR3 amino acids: CASSLLGQVNQPQHF. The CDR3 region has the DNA TGTGCCAGCAGCCTACTGGGACAGGTCAATCAGCCCCAGCATTTT.

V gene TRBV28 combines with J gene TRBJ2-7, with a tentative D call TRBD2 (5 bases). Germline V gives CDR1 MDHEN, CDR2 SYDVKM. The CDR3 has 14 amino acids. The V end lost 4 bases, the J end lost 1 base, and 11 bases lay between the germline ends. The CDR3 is CASSSLGSSYEQYF. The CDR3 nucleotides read TGTGCCAGCAGTTCTTTAGGGAGTTCCTACGAGCAGTACTTC.

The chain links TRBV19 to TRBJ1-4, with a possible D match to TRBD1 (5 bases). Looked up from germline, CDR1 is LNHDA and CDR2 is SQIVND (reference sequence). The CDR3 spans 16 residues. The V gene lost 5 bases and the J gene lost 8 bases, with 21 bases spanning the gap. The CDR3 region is CASSSLQGWIREKLFF. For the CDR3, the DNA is TGTGCCAGTAGTTCGCTCCAGGGTTGGATTCGAGAAAAACTGTTTTTT. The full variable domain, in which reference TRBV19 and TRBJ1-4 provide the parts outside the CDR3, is DGGITQSPKYLFRKEGQNVTLSCEQNLNHDAMYWYRQDPGQGLRLIYYSQIVNDFQKGDIAEGYSVSREKKESFPLTVTSAQKNPTAFYLCASSSLQGWIREKLFFGSGTQLSVL.

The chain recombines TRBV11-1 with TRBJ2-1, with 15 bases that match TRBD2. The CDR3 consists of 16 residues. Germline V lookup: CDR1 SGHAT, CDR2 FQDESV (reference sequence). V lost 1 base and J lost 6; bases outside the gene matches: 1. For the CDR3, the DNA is TGTGCCAGCAGCTTAGGGACTAGCGGGAGGGCCAATGAGCAGTTCTTC. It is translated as CASSLGTSGRANEQFF.

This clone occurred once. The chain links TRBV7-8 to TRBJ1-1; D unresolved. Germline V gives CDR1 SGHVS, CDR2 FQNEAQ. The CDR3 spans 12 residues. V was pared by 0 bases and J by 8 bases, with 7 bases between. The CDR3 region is CASSLAAPEAFF. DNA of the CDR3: TGTGCCAGCAGCTTAGCGGCACCCGAAGCTTTCTTT.

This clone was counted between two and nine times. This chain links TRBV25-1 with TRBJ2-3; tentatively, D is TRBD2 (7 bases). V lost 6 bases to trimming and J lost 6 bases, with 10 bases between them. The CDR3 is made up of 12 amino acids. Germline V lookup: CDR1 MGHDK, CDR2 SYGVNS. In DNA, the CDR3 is TGTGCCAGCAGAGAGGGGGGGGATACGCAGTATTTT. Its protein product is CASREGGDTQYF.

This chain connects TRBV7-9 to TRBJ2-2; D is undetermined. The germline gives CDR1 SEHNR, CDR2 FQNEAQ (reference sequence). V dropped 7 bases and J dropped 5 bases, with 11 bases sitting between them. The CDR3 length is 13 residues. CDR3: CASTHSRTGELFF. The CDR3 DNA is TGTGCCAGCACCCACAGTCGGACCGGGGAGCTGTTTTTT.

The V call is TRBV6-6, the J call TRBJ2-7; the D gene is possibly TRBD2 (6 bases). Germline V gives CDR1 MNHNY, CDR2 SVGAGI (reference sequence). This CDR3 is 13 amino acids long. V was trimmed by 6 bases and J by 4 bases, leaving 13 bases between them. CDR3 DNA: TGTGCCAGCAGCCTGACTAGTGGATACGAGCAGTACTTC. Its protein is CASSLTSGYEQYF.

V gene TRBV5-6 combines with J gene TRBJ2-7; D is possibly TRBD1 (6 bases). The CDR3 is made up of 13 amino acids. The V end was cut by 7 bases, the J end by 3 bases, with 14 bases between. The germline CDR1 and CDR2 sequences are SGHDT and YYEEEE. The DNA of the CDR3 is TGTGCCAGCGGGTCAGGGGATCGCTACGAGCAGTACTTC. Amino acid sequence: CASGSGDRYEQYF.

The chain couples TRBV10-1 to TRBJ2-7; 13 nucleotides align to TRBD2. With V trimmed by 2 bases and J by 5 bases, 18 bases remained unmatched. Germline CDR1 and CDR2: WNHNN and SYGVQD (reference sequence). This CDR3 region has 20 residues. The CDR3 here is CASSEDTGLAGVPGGDEQYF. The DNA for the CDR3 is TGCGCCAGCAGTGAGGACACCGGACTAGCGGGAGTACCCGGAGGGGACGAGCAGTACTTC.

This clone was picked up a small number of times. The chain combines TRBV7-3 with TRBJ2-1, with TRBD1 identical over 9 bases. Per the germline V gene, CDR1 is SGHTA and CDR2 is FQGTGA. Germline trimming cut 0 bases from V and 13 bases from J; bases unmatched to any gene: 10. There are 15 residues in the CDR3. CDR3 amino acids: CASSLTYPGQGFQFF. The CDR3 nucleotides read TGTGCCAGCAGCTTAACCTACCCGGGACAGGGATTTCAGTTCTTC.

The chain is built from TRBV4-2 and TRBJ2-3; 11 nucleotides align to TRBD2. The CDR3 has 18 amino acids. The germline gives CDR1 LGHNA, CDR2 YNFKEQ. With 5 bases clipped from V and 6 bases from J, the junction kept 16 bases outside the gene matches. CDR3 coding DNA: TGTGCCAGCAGCGCCGCAATTGCACTAGCGGGAGTAGGGGATACGCAGTATTTT. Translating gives CASSAAIALAGVGDTQYF.

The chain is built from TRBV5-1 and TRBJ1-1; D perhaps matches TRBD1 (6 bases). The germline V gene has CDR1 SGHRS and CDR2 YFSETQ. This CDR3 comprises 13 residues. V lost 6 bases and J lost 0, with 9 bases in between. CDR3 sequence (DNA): TGCGCCAGCACCGGACAGATGAACACTGAAGCTTTCTTT. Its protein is CASTGQMNTEAFF. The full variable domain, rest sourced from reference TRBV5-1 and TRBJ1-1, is KAGVTQTPRYLIKTRGQQVTLSCSPISGHRSVSWYQQTPGQGLQFLFEYFSETQRNKGNFPGRFSGRQFSNSRSEMNVSTLELGDSALYLCASTGQMNTEAFFGQGTRLTVV.

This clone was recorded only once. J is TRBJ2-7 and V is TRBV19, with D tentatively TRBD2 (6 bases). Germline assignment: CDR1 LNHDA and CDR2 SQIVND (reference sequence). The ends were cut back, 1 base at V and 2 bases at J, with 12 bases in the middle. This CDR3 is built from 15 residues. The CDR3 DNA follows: TGTGCCAGTAGTATAGCCGGTAGCGGAACCTACGAGCAGTACTTC. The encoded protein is CASSIAGSGTYEQYF.

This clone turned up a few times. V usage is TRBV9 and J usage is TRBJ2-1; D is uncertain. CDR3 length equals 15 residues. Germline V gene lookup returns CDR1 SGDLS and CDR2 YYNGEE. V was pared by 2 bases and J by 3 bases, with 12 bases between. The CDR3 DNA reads TGTGCCAGCAGCGTCGTAGTTACGAGCTACAATGAGCAGTTCTTC. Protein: CASSVVVTSYNEQFF.

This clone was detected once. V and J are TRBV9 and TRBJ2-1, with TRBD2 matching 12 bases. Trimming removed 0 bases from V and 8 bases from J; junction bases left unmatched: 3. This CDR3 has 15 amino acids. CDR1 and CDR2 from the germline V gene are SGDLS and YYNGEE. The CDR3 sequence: CASSVETSGRYEQFF. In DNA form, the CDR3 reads TGTGCCAGCAGCGTAGAGACTAGCGGGAGATATGAGCAGTTCTTC. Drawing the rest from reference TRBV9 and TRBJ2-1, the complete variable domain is DSGVTQTPKHLITATGQRVTLRCSPRSGDLSVYWYQQSLDQGLQFLIQYYNGEERAKGNILERFSAQQFPDLHSELNLSSLELGDSALYFCASSVETSGRYEQFFGPGTRLTVL.

CDR3 coding DNA: TGTGCCAGCAGCTCCCTAAGTAGCGGGAGCACAGATACGCAGTATTTT. It is translated as CASSSLSSGSTDTQYF. The gene calls are TRBV7-9 and TRBJ2-3, with 7 bases identical to TRBD2. In germline, CDR1 is SEHNR, CDR2 FQNEAQ (reference sequence). This CDR3 contains 16 residues. J lost 0 bases, V lost 4 bases, and 7 bases had no gene match.

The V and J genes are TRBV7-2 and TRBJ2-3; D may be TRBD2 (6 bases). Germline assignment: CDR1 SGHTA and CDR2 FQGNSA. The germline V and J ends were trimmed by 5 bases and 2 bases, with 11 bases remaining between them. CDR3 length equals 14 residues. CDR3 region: CASSQGLPTDTQYF. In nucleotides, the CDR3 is TGTGCCAGCAGCCAGGGACTTCCCACAGATACGCAGTATTTT.

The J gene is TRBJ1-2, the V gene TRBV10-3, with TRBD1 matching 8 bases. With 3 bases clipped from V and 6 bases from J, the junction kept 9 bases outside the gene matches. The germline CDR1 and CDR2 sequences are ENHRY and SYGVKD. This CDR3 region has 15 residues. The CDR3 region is CAISDENRGVDGYTF. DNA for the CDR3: TGTGCCATCAGTGATGAAAACAGGGGGGTTGATGGCTACACCTTC.

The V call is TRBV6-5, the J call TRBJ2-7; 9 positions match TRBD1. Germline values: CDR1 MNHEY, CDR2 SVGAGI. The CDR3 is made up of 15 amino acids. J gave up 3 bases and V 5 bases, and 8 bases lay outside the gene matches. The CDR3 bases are TGTGCCAGCAGTCGCTTCGGGACAGGGATCTACGAGCAGTACTTC. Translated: CASSRFGTGIYEQYF.

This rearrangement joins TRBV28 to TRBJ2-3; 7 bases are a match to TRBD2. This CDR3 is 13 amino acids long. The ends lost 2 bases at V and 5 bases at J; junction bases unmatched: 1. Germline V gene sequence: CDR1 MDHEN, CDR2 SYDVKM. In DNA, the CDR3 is TGTGCCAGCAGTTTAGGGGGGGTAGATACGCAGTATTTT. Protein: CASSLGGVDTQYF.

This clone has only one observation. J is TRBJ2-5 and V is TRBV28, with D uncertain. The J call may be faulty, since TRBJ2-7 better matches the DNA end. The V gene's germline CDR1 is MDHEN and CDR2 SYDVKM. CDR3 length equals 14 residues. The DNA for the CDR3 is TGTGCCAGCAGTTTCGCCCAGACTCGCTACGAGCAGTACTTC. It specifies CASSFAQTRYEQYF.

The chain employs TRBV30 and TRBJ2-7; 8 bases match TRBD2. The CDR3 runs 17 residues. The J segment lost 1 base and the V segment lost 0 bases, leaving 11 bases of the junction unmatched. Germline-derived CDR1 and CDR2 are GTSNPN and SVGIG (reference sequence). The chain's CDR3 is CAWSVERGTLFSYEQYF. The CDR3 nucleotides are TGTGCCTGGAGTGTAGAGCGGGGGACCCTCTTTTCCTACGAGCAGTACTTC.

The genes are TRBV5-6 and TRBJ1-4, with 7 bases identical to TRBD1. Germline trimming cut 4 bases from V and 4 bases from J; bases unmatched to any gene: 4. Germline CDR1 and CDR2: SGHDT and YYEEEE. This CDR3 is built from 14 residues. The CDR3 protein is CASSVQGNNEKLFF. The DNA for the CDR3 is TGTGCCAGCAGCGTACAGGGGAATAATGAAAAACTGTTTTTT.

CDR3 bases: TGTGCCAGCAGTGAATCGAGTCTTAGCACAGATACGCAGTATTTT. It codes for CASSESSLSTDTQYF. The chain carries TRBV6-1 and TRBJ2-3, with D unclear. This CDR3 has 15 residues. Germline V CDR1 and CDR2: MNHNS, SASEGT. The V gene lost 2 bases and the J gene lost 0 bases, with 9 bases spanning the gap.

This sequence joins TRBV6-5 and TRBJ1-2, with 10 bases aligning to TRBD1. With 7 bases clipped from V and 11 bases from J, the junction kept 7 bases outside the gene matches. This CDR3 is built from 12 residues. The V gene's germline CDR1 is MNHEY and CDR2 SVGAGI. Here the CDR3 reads CASTPGTGAYTF. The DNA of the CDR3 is TGTGCCAGCACCCCAGGGACAGGGGCTTACACCTTC.

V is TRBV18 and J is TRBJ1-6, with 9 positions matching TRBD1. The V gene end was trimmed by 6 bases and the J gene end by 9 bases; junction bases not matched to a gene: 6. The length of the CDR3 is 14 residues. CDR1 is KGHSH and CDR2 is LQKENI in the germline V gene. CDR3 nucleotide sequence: TGTGCCAGCTCCCCAGGGACAGGGAGTTCACCCCTCCACTTT. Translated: CASSPGTGSSPLHF.

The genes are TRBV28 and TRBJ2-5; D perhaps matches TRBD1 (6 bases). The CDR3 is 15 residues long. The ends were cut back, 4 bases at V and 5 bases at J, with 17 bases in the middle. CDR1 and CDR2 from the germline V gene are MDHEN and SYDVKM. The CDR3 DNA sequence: TGTGCCAGCAGTTCTGGCCTCCGGGACATGGAGACCCAGTACTTC. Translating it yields CASSSGLRDMETQYF. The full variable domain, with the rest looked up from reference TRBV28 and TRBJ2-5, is DVKVTQSSRYLVKRTGEKVFLECVQDMDHENMFWYRQDPGLGLRLIYFSYDVKMKEKGDIPEGYSVSREKKERFSLILESASTNQTSMYLCASSSGLRDMETQYFGPGTRLLVL.